Below are 31 T cell receptor beta chains sequenced from a single sample in a study of cytomegalovirus exposure and HLA in healthy donors. Vbeta (60) and Jbeta (13) primers were used in the PCR. Sequenced by immunoSEQ multiplex PCR; TCRdb stores in-frame clones only, minus some. The table shows approximately 69,000 clones, with about 75% occurring only once. Sample: PBMCs. These receptors originate from a man in his late teens or twenties in good health and CMV-seronegative.

In this sample, this clone turned up a few times. This chain links TRBV27 with TRBJ1-1; D remains ambiguous. The V gene's germline CDR1 is MNHEY and CDR2 SMNVEV (reference sequence). Trimming took 1 base from V and 4 from J, leaving 7 bases between them. CDR3 size: 13 residues. The CDR3 sequence is CASSLFRGTEAFF. Written as DNA, the CDR3 is TGTGCCAGCAGTTTATTCCGGGGCACTGAAGCTTTCTTT.

The CDR3 loop is CASRFKKRVGAGELFF. CDR3 nucleotides: TGCGCCAGCAGATTTAAAAAGCGGGTCGGGGCCGGGGAGCTGTTTTTT. This sequence joins TRBV10-1 and TRBJ2-2; TRBD2 might be the D (6 bases). This CDR3 comprises 16 residues. V gave up 6 bases and J gave up 6 bases, with 20 bases separating them. The germline CDR1 and CDR2 sequences are WNHNN and SYGVQD (reference sequence).

The chain links TRBV6-6 to TRBJ1-6; TRBD1 might be the D (5 bases). V dropped 7 bases and J dropped 4 bases, with 14 bases sitting between them. CDR1 is MNHNY and CDR2 is SVGAGI in the germline V gene (reference sequence). The CDR3 contains 15 residues. CDR3 nucleotides: TGTGCCAGCACCGGGCAGGGAACGTATAATTCACCCCTCCACTTT. This translates into CASTGQGTYNSPLHF.

The chain carries TRBV5-1 and TRBJ2-3; TRBD1 matches 8 bases. CDR1 is SGHRS, CDR2 YFSETQ, per germline. The CDR3 consists of 13 residues. With V trimmed by 5 bases and J by 4 bases, 3 bases remained unmatched. The chain's CDR3 is CASRWTGPDTQYF. The CDR3 DNA sequence: TGCGCCAGCAGATGGACAGGGCCAGATACGCAGTATTTT.

This chain links TRBV5-4 with TRBJ1-1; D is unclear. The CDR3 runs 14 residues. With 2 bases removed from V and 1 base from J, the gap between germline ends came to 9 bases. Germline V lookup: CDR1 SGHNT, CDR2 YYREEE (reference sequence). The CDR3: CASSFGQANTEAFF. The DNA of the CDR3 is TGTGCCAGCAGCTTTGGGCAGGCGAACACTGAAGCTTTCTTT.

The CDR3 is CASSSGTGGKEAFF. The CDR3 region has the DNA TGTGCCAGTAGTTCCGGGACAGGGGGAAAGGAAGCTTTCTTT. The chain joins TRBV19 to TRBJ1-1; 11 nucleotides agree with TRBD1. The CDR3 is 14 amino acids. From germline, CDR1 is LNHDA and CDR2 SQIVND (reference sequence). Germline trimming cut 5 bases from V and 8 bases from J; bases unmatched to any gene: 7. The full variable domain, its missing parts supplied by reference TRBV19 and TRBJ1-1, is DGGITQSPKYLFRKEGQNVTLSCEQNLNHDAMYWYRQDPGQGLRLIYYSQIVNDFQKGDIAEGYSVSREKKESFPLTVTSAQKNPTAFYLCASSSGTGGKEAFFGQGTRLTVV.

This chain joins TRBV29-1 and TRBJ1-5; possibly TRBD1 for D (5 bases). V gave up 6 bases and J gave up 2 bases, with 11 bases separating them. The CDR3 sequence is 13 residues long. Germline V gene sequence: CDR1 SQVTM, CDR2 ANQGSEA. Here the CDR3 reads CSVGRGGNQPQHF. CDR3 DNA: TGCAGCGTGGGCCGGGGGGGCAATCAGCCCCAGCATTTT. Based on the CDR3 plus reference TRBV29-1 and TRBJ1-5, the full variable domain is SAVISQKPSRDICQRGTSLTIQCQVDSQVTMMFWYRQQPGQSLTLIATANQGSEATYESGFVIDKFPISRPNLTFSTLTVSNMSPEDSSIYLCSVGRGGNQPQHFGDGTRLSIL.

The chain uses TRBV18 and TRBJ1-5, with D possibly matching TRBD1 (5 bases). Trimming took 3 bases from V and 6 from J, leaving 12 bases between them. The CDR3 totals 14 residues. The germline V gene encodes CDR1 KGHSH and CDR2 LQKENI. CDR3 residues: CASSPGQGSQPQHF. The DNA of the CDR3 is TGTGCCAGCTCACCTGGGCAGGGTAGTCAGCCCCAGCATTTT.

This chain uses TRBV7-9 with TRBJ2-2; D not certain. Germline lookup yields CDR1 SEHNR and CDR2 FQNEAQ (reference sequence). V lost 4 bases to trimming and J lost 5 bases, with 11 bases between them. The CDR3 sequence is 14 residues long. DNA of the CDR3: TGTGCCAGCAGCTCGGAGACTGGTACCGGGGAGCTGTTTTTT. Translation gives CASSSETGTGELFF.

The J gene is TRBJ2-1, the V gene TRBV28; a possible D gene is TRBD1 (5 bases). Germline CDR1 reads MDHEN; CDR2 reads SYDVKM. V was cut by 1 base and J by 2 bases, with 9 bases left in between. This CDR3 has 15 residues. This CDR3 reads CASSLYDSPYNEQFF. CDR3 DNA: TGTGCCAGCAGTTTATACGACAGCCCCTACAATGAGCAGTTCTTC. Full variable domain (outside the CDR3, taken from reference TRBV28 and TRBJ2-1): DVKVTQSSRYLVKRTGEKVFLECVQDMDHENMFWYRQDPGLGLRLIYFSYDVKMKEKGDIPEGYSVSREKKERFSLILESASTNQTSMYLCASSLYDSPYNEQFFGPGTRLTVL.

The genes are TRBV4-3 and TRBJ2-1; 15 bases are a match to TRBD2. Unmatched junction bases numbered 14, after V lost 1 base and J lost 7 bases. Germline lookup yields CDR1 LGHNA and CDR2 YSLEER. The CDR3 has 20 amino acids. The CDR3: CASSQVRTSGGAIVGNEQFF. Written as DNA, the CDR3 is TGCGCCAGCAGCCAAGTCCGGACTAGCGGGGGGGCTATAGTAGGGAATGAGCAGTTCTTC.

This chain uses TRBV7-9 with TRBJ1-4, with 11 positions matching TRBD1. Unmatched junction bases numbered 4, after V lost 6 bases and J lost 7 bases. The germline gives CDR1 SEHNR, CDR2 FQNEAQ (reference sequence). CDR3 size: 14 residues. In DNA, the CDR3 is TGTGCCAGCAGGCCGGGACAGGGGGTTGAAAAACTGTTTTTT. Translation: CASRPGQGVEKLFF.

The V gene is TRBV9, the J gene TRBJ1-3, with D possibly matching TRBD1 (5 bases). The CDR3 runs 15 residues. Per germline, CDR1 SGDLS and CDR2 YYNGEE. The V and J ends lost 3 bases and 0 bases respectively, with 10 bases between them. The CDR3 DNA reads as TGTGCCAGCAGCGCTCAGGGCAGCTCTGGAAACACCATATATTTT. Its protein product is CASSAQGSSGNTIYF.

The gene calls are TRBV27 and TRBJ1-3, with D hard to call. Germline values: CDR1 MNHEY, CDR2 SMNVEV (reference sequence). Trimming took 2 bases from V and 4 from J, leaving 9 bases between them. CDR3 length equals 14 residues. CDR3 bases: TGTGCCAGCAGTTTAGGTTTGCAGGGAAACACCATATATTTT. Its translation: CASSLGLQGNTIYF.

The chain recombines TRBV30 with TRBJ2-3; D is undetermined. This CDR3 has 15 residues. V shed 0 bases and J shed 0 bases, with 10 bases lying between them. Per the germline V gene, CDR1 is GTSNPN and CDR2 is SVGIG (reference sequence). The CDR3 reads CAWSVRSISTDTQYF. The CDR3 DNA is TGTGCCTGGAGTGTCCGGTCCATTAGCACAGATACGCAGTATTTT.

This sequence joins TRBV6-1 and TRBJ1-4, with D unresolved. Germline lookup yields CDR1 MNHNS and CDR2 SASEGT. The CDR3 consists of 14 residues. Deletions cut 6 bases from V and 4 bases from J, with 12 bases between. The CDR3 region is CASSGDPVNEKLFF. CDR3 nucleotides: TGTGCCAGCAGCGGGGATCCGGTTAATGAAAAACTGTTTTTT.

V is TRBV5-4 and J is TRBJ2-7, with TRBD1 identical over 7 bases. The germline CDR1 and CDR2 sequences are SGHNT and YYREEE (reference sequence). The length of the CDR3 is 14 residues. With V trimmed by 2 bases and J by 0 bases, 2 bases remained unmatched. CDR3 sequence: CASSFAGGSYEQYF. The CDR3 DNA reads as TGTGCCAGCAGCTTCGCAGGGGGCTCCTACGAGCAGTACTTC. Full variable domain (outside the CDR3, taken from reference TRBV5-4 and TRBJ2-7): ETGVTQSPTHLIKTRGQQVTLRCSSQSGHNTVSWYQQALGQGPQFIFQYYREEENGRGNFPPRFSGLQFPNYSSELNVNALELDDSALYLCASSFAGGSYEQYFGPGTRLTVT.

The genes are TRBV2 and TRBJ1-2, with D tentatively TRBD1 (6 bases). V lost 4 bases to trimming and J lost 3 bases, with 9 bases between them. This CDR3 contains 13 residues. Germline CDR1 SNHLY, CDR2 FYNNEI. CDR3 coding DNA: TGTGCCAGCAGTGCGGACAGCTACTATGGCTACACCTTC. It codes for CASSADSYYGYTF. Drawing the rest from reference TRBV2 and TRBJ1-2, the complete variable domain is EPEVTQTPSHQVTQMGQEVILRCVPISNHLYFYWYRQILGQKVEFLVSFYNNEISEKSEIFDDQFSVERPDGSNFTLKIRSTKLEDSAMYFCASSADSYYGYTFGSGTRLTVV.

The table lists this clone with a few counts. The chain couples TRBV7-6 to TRBJ1-1; D gene ambiguous. Germline loops: CDR1 SGHVS, CDR2 FNYEAQ. With 3 bases removed from V and 1 base from J, the gap between germline ends came to 6 bases. The CDR3 extends over 13 amino acids. CDR3 nucleotide sequence: TGTGCCAGCAGCTTTAGAGGGAACACTGAAGCTTTCTTT. Protein sequence: CASSFRGNTEAFF.

The CDR3 sequence: CASRQGQTLTGTYQETQYF. The CDR3 bases are TGTGCCAGCAGGCAGGGACAGACCCTAACCGGAACGTACCAAGAGACCCAGTACTTC. The V gene is TRBV11-2, the J gene TRBJ2-5; 7 bases are shared with TRBD1. The ends lost 6 bases at V and 0 bases at J; junction bases unmatched: 19. Germline values: CDR1 SGHAT, CDR2 FQNNGV. The CDR3 consists of 19 residues.

The chain recombines TRBV27 with TRBJ1-5; TRBD1 matches at 7 bases. V gave up 8 bases and J gave up 3 bases; unmatched junction bases: 4. Germline V CDR1 and CDR2: MNHEY, SMNVEV (reference sequence). The CDR3 has 13 residues. Here the CDR3 reads CASGDRANQPQHF. The CDR3 nucleotides read TGTGCCAGCGGAGACAGGGCCAATCAGCCCCAGCATTTT.

V and J are TRBV6-1 and TRBJ1-2, with D possibly matching TRBD1 (6 bases). CDR1 MNHNS and CDR2 SASEGT come from the germline V gene. V lost 10 bases, J lost 7 bases, and 16 bases lay in between. The CDR3 totals 12 residues. CDR3 DNA sequence: TGTGCCATCTGGGAGGGGGGAAGTGGCTACACCTTC. It is translated as CAIWEGGSGYTF.

V and J are TRBV28 and TRBJ1-3; TRBD1 agrees at 8 bases. The germline V gene has CDR1 MDHEN and CDR2 SYDVKM. CDR3 size: 14 residues. V dropped 4 bases and J dropped 3; count of bases not matched to a gene: 2. The CDR3 DNA follows: TGTGCCAGCAGTTGGACAGGGAATGGAAACACCATATATTTT. This encodes CASSWTGNGNTIYF.

In regard to this clone: The sample contains more than one DNA sequence encoding this CDR3. This chain joins TRBV7-6 and TRBJ2-3; 11 bases fit TRBD2. There are 16 residues in the CDR3. The ends lost 1 base at V and 3 bases at J; junction bases unmatched: 3. Per the germline V gene, CDR1 is SGHVS and CDR2 is FNYEAQ. CDR3 region: CASSLGASGGTDTQYF. The CDR3 DNA sequence: TGTGCCAGCAGCTTAGGAGCTAGCGGGGGGACAGATACGCAGTATTTT.

V is TRBV6-6 and J is TRBJ2-5; TRBD1 aligns across 10 bases. TRBJ2-7 explains the end of the DNA better; the J call may be wrong. CDR1 is MNHNY and CDR2 is SVGAGI in the germline V gene (reference sequence). The CDR3 spans 16 residues. The DNA for the CDR3 is TGTGCCAGCAGTTACTCCGGGACAGGGGCCTCCTACGAGCAGTACTTC. As protein: CASSYSGTGASYEQYF.

The chain recombines TRBV7-9 with TRBJ1-6; 7 positions match TRBD1. This CDR3 spans 15 amino acids. With V trimmed by 9 bases and J by 6 bases, 11 bases remained unmatched. Germline assignment: CDR1 SEHNR and CDR2 FQNEAQ (reference sequence). CDR3 sequence reads: CASTGEVSSNSPLHF. As DNA, the CDR3 is TGTGCCAGTACAGGGGAAGTTTCGAGTAATTCACCCCTCCACTTT.

The chain links TRBV7-9 to TRBJ2-1; 8 positions match TRBD1. V trimming: 5 bases; J trimming: 1 base; junction bases outside the gene matches: 7. Germline-derived CDR1 and CDR2 are SEHNR and FQNEAQ (reference sequence). This CDR3 has 16 amino acids. Here the CDR3 DNA reads TGTGCCAGCAGCCTCTTAACAGGGGGTTCCTACAATGAGCAGTTCTTC. This encodes CASSLLTGGSYNEQFF.

The chain joins TRBV7-6 to TRBJ2-7, with 7 positions matching TRBD1. Germline assignment: CDR1 SGHVS and CDR2 FNYEAQ. The junction had 10 bases not matched to a gene; V was cut back by 6 bases and J by 2 bases. CDR3 length equals 15 residues. The chain's CDR3 is CASSTVGGQTYEQYF. CDR3 sequence (DNA): TGTGCCAGCAGTACCGTAGGGGGACAGACCTACGAGCAGTACTTC.

This clone has only one observation. The chain carries TRBV2 and TRBJ1-6; D is unclear. Germline V gene data show CDR1 as SNHLY and CDR2 as FYNNEI. V was pared by 4 bases and J by 0 bases, with 7 bases between. The CDR3 is 15 amino acids. CDR3 protein: CASSVDSSYNSPLHF. The CDR3 coding sequence is TGTGCCAGCAGTGTTGATAGCTCCTATAATTCACCCCTCCACTTT.

J is TRBJ2-1 and V is TRBV7-9; 9 nucleotides agree with TRBD2. The CDR3 length is 15 residues. V gave up 7 bases and J gave up 5 bases; unmatched junction bases: 9. The germline V gene encodes CDR1 SEHNR and CDR2 FQNEAQ (reference sequence). The CDR3 spells CASTPSGDFDNEQFF. The CDR3 DNA is TGTGCCAGCACCCCTAGCGGGGACTTCGACAATGAGCAGTTCTTC.

This chain joins TRBV9 and TRBJ1-6; 8 bases fit TRBD1. V gave up 4 bases and J gave up 0 bases; unmatched junction bases: 6. Germline CDR1 is SGDLS and CDR2 is YYNGEE. The length of the CDR3 is 17 residues. The DNA of the CDR3 is TGTGCCAGCAGCCTCCGGACAGGGAGCTCCTATAATTCACCCCTCCACTTT. Translating gives CASSLRTGSSYNSPLHF.